The 6 T cell receptor beta chains below come from one sample, sequenced in a study of T cells after yellow fever vaccination. Each CDR3 protein gets one entry after TCRdb re-called the 5' RACE reads with MiXCR. In the table there are about 300,000 distinct CDR3 sequences, around 6.8% of which are singletons. The material sequenced was PBMCs, taken roughly 45 days after the first yellow fever vaccination. These receptors originate from a man aged 18 to 35 who received the YFV17D yellow fever vaccine.

The table lists this clonotype with a few counts. The chain is built from TRBV4-3 and TRBJ2-5, with D possibly matching TRBD1 (6 bases). Trimming cost V 2 bases and J 7 bases, with 17 bases left between them. Germline V CDR1 and CDR2: LGHNA, YSLEER. The CDR3 length is 15 residues. The CDR3 loop reads CASSQNPRQGMTQYF. CDR3 DNA: TGCGCCAGCAGCCAAAATCCCCGGCAGGGGATGACCCAGTACTTC.

This chain uses TRBV19 with TRBJ2-1; D unresolved. This CDR3 region has 15 residues. CDR1 is LNHDA and CDR2 is SQIVND in the germline V gene (reference sequence). With 3 bases removed from V and 5 bases from J, the gap between germline ends came to 14 bases. The DNA of the CDR3 is TGTGCCAGTAGTATCTTACAGCTTGAAGACAATGAGCAGTTCTTC. Its translation is CASSILQLEDNEQFF.

The rearrangement links TRBV5-1 to TRBJ2-5; D is perhaps TRBD2 (7 bases). The CDR3 contains 14 residues. The germline V and J ends were trimmed by 2 bases and 5 bases, with 13 bases remaining between them. The germline V gene has CDR1 SGHRS and CDR2 YFSETQ. The CDR3 loop reads CASSLGGVMETQYF. For the CDR3, the DNA is TGCGCCAGCAGCTTAGGGGGGGTGATGGAGACCCAGTACTTC.

The chain employs TRBV11-2 and TRBJ2-7; 8 nucleotides agree with TRBD1. The CDR3 length is 14 residues. Germline CDR1 is SGHAT and CDR2 is FQNNGV. V lost 4 bases to trimming and J lost 7 bases; unmatched junction nucleotides: 9. This CDR3 is CASSWDRRLGEQYF. The CDR3 DNA is TGTGCCAGCAGCTGGGACAGGAGGCTGGGGGAGCAGTACTTC.

For this clonotype: This could be a read error, since a much larger clone is one nucleotide away. This sequence joins TRBV5-4 and TRBJ2-7; TRBD2 might be the D (5 bases). CDR1 is SGHNT and CDR2 is YYREEE in the germline V gene (reference sequence). The CDR3 spans 13 residues. CDR3 in DNA: TGTGCCAGGAGCTTGACGGGGACCTACGAGCAGTACTTC. Translating it yields CARSLTGTYEQYF.

This chain connects TRBV7-3 to TRBJ2-3; the D gene is possibly TRBD2 (5 bases). This CDR3 region has 13 residues. Deletions cut 7 bases from V and 2 bases from J, with 10 bases between. Germline CDR1 reads SGHTA; CDR2 reads FQGTGA. DNA of the CDR3: TGTGCCAGCAAGTCGGGGAACACAGATACGCAGTATTTT. Translating it yields CASKSGNTDTQYF.